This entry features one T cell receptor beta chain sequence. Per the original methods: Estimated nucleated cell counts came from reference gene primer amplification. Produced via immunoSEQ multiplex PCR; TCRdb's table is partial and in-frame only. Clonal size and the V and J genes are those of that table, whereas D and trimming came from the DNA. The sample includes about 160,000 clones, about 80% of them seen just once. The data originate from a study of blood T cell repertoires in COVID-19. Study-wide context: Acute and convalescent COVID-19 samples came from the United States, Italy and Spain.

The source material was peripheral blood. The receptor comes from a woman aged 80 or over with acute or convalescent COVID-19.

In DNA, the CDR3 is TGTGCCAGCAGCTTAAACAGCCGGCCACAGTACTTC. Residues: CASSLNSRPQYF. The chain employs TRBV7-9 and TRBJ2-7; no definite D call. This CDR3 spans 12 amino acids. V shed 2 bases and J shed 10 bases, with 12 bases lying between them. CDR1 is SEHNR and CDR2 is FQNEAQ in the germline V gene (reference sequence).